The clone carrying this T cell receptor (beta chain) was detected many times. The antigen is not known. Template material for amplifying TCR beta CDR3 regions consisted of RNA transcripts. Researchers ran a first-round RT-PCR on the TCR CDR3 using the HTBI primer set. In TCRdb, the multiplex PCR reads were re-called with MiXCR into one record per CDR3 protein. The sample has about 600,000 distinct CDR3 sequences; approximately 16% are singletons. This sample was taken from a study of T cells in Graves' hyperthyroidism and ophthalmopathy. General study points: Within blood appeared most thyroid clonotypes that had expanded above 0.001.

Ophthalmopathy in the patients scored at least 3 on Clinical Activity Score and at least 4 on NOSPECS grade, lasting under 3 months. The CDR3 contains 15 residues. Germline V gene data show CDR1 as SQVTM and CDR2 as ANQGSEA. J gave up 2 bases and V 6 bases, and 9 bases lay outside the gene matches. The chain has TRBV29-1 and TRBJ2-3; 9 bases align to TRBD2. The origin of this receptor is a middle-aged woman with Graves' ophthalmopathy. The specimen was blood. CDR3 sequence reads: CSVASTSGYTDTQYF. The CDR3 DNA follows: TGCAGCGTGGCTTCGACTAGCGGATACACAGATACGCAGTATTTT.